The 10 T cell receptor beta chains below come from one sample, sequenced in a study of T cells in Graves' hyperthyroidism and ophthalmopathy. Amplification of TCR beta CDR3 regions was performed using RNA transcripts as template. The TCR CDR3 was amplified in a first-round RT-PCR using the HTBI primer set. TCRdb re-called the multiplex PCR reads through MiXCR, storing one row per CDR3 protein. Among a few hundred thousand distinct CDR3 sequences, over 11% were seen once, and the ten largest hold 5% to 7%. What was sequenced was blood. The receptors stem from a woman aged 25 to 39 with Graves' hyperthyroidism that later progressed to Graves' ophthalmopathy.

This clonotype was seen many times. The J gene is TRBJ2-7, the V gene TRBV28; no clear D. V gave up 5 bases and J gave up 0 bases, with 17 bases separating them. The germline V gene encodes CDR1 MDHEN and CDR2 SYDVKM. CDR3 size: 16 residues. The DNA for the CDR3 is TGTGCCAGCAGTGTACCCATGCCGGAGAGCTCCTACGAGCAGTACTTC. Translating gives CASSVPMPESSYEQYF.

This clonotype was detected many times. This chain uses TRBV24-1 with TRBJ1-1; D is unresolved. The V end was cut by 5 bases, the J end by 10 bases, with 13 bases between. From germline, CDR1 is KGHDR and CDR2 SFDVKD. The CDR3 has 12 amino acids. The CDR3 sequence: CATSVHGGGAFF. The DNA of the CDR3 is TGTGCCACCAGTGTTCACGGCGGCGGAGCTTTCTTT.

This clonotype has a count of ten or more. The V gene is TRBV12-3 or TRBV12-4, the J gene TRBJ1-5, with D possibly being TRBD1 (5 bases). With 5 bases removed from V and 6 bases from J, the gap between germline ends came to 11 bases. The CDR3 sequence is 13 residues long. CDR3 bases: TGTGCCAGCAGTGGGGGAGGCGGTCAGCCCCAGCATTTT. Translated: CASSGGGGQPQHF.

The V gene is TRBV30, the J gene TRBJ1-1; D is ambiguous. V was trimmed by 1 base and J by 1 base, leaving 10 bases between them. The CDR3 runs 14 residues. CDR1 and CDR2 (germline): GTSNPN, SVGIG (reference sequence). CDR3 residues: CAWSAPEENTEAFF. The DNA for the CDR3 is TGTGCCTGGAGTGCCCCTGAGGAGAACACTGAAGCTTTCTTT.

The chain has TRBV6-2 or TRBV6-3 and TRBJ1-1; maybe TRBD1 (6 bases). There are 14 residues in the CDR3. The V end was cut by 0 bases, the J end by 4 bases, with 9 bases between. The germline CDR1 and CDR2 sequences are MNHEY and SVGEGT. CDR3 residues: CASSYSTGATEAFF. The CDR3 region has the DNA TGTGCCAGCAGTTACTCGACAGGAGCCACTGAAGCTTTCTTT.

This clonotype came up many times. The genes are TRBV28 and TRBJ2-1; TRBD2 matches at 8 bases. The CDR3 is made up of 16 amino acids. Germline lookup yields CDR1 MDHEN and CDR2 SYDVKM. The trim removed 5 bases at V and 1 base at J, leaving 7 bases unmatched. The CDR3 region is CASSPPVAGSYNEQFF. Here the CDR3 DNA reads TGTGCCAGCAGTCCTCCTGTAGCGGGATCCTACAATGAGCAGTTCTTC.

This clonotype was counted at least ten times. The chain carries TRBV19 and TRBJ1-1; TRBD1 might be the D (5 bases). CDR3 length: 17 amino acids. V was trimmed by 9 bases and J by 8 bases, leaving 31 bases between them. CDR1 is LNHDA and CDR2 is SQIVND in the germline V gene (reference sequence). The CDR3 DNA is TGTGCCAGAGTACTCACGGGGCCGCAGAACTTGGTTGAAGAAGCTTTCTTT. Its protein product is CARVLTGPQNLVEEAFF.

This clonotype showed up many times. The V gene is TRBV14, the J gene TRBJ2-4; the match to TRBD1 covers 10 bases. Germline assignment: CDR1 SGHDN and CDR2 FVKESK. J was trimmed by 1 base and V by 5 bases; bases with no gene match: 8. This CDR3 has 17 amino acids. CDR3 DNA sequence: TGTGCCAGCAGCATCCGCCCGGGACAGGGGGCCAAAAACATTCAGTACTTC. Its protein is CASSIRPGQGAKNIQYF.

There are a few counts of this clonotype. This chain links TRBV29-1 with TRBJ2-7; 13 bases are shared with TRBD2. The CDR3 contains 13 residues. The V gene's germline CDR1 is SQVTM and CDR2 ANQGSEA. The J segment lost 6 bases and the V segment lost 1 base, leaving 0 bases of the junction unmatched. CDR3 region: CSVEGLAGGEQYF. The CDR3 DNA sequence: TGCAGCGTTGAAGGACTAGCGGGAGGCGAGCAGTACTTC.

At least ten counts were recorded for this clonotype. The chain uses TRBV10-2 and TRBJ2-5; 7 bases line up with TRBD2. V gave up 0 bases and J gave up 2 bases; unmatched junction bases: 15. The CDR3 contains 19 residues. The V gene's germline CDR1 is WSHSY and CDR2 SAAADI. The CDR3 nucleotides read TGCGCCAGCAGTGAGTCGACGTGGGTCACCCTAGCGGAGCAAGAGACCCAGTACTTC. This codes for CASSESTWVTLAEQETQYF.